This is a list of T cell receptor beta chains from one sample in a study of blood T cell repertoires in COVID-19. TCRdb's copy holds only in-frame clones and misses some; the assay was immunoSEQ multiplex PCR. The repertoire has approximately 180,000 clones, 70% to 90% of them found once; the top ten carry 11%. Material for sequencing was peripheral blood. The receptors here all came from a human donor with active or convalescent COVID-19. The donor label of this sample is uncertain. Each CDR3 is given with its conserved first and last residue. Fields, in order: D gene, V gene, J gene, clone size, CDR3 protein, CDR3 DNA. D genes are given only for firm matches. Size values are once, few and many counts, or a class for expanded clones, and some rows have none.

>-|TRBV12-5|TRBJ2-1|-
CASGLGGVNEQFF
TGTGCTAGTGGTTTGGGGGGGGTTAATGAGCAGTTCTTC
>TRBD1|TRBV3-1/TRBV3-2|TRBJ1-4|once
CASSQIDRDEKLFF
TGTGCCAGCAGCCAAATTGACAGGGATGAAAAACTGTTTTTT
>-|TRBV7-9|TRBJ1-1|few
CASSLVQGWTEAFF
TGTGCCAGCAGCTTAGTCCAGGGCTGGACTGAAGCTTTCTTT
>-|TRBV15|TRBJ2-7|-
CATSRVLAGGINEQYF
TGTGCCACCAGCAGAGTCCTAGCCGGGGGTATAAACGAGCAGTACTTC
>-|TRBV19|TRBJ1-1|-
CASKAGLNTEAFF
TGTGCCAGTAAGGCGGGGTTGAACACTGAAGCTTTCTTT
>TRBD1|TRBV28|TRBJ1-5|-
CASSDSKPGQGGSQPQHF
TGTGCCAGCAGTGACTCGAAACCGGGACAGGGCGGCAGTCAGCCCCAGCATTTT
>-|TRBV10-1|TRBJ2-3|-
CASRGSARTDTQYF
TGCGCCAGTCGAGGTTCGGCCCGCACAGATACGCAGTATTTT
>-|TRBV4-1|TRBJ2-1|-
CASSQDSYNEQFF
TGCGCCAGCAGCCAAGACAGTTACAATGAGCAGTTCTTC
>-|TRBV28|TRBJ1-2|-
CASSLSRANGYTF
TGTGCCAGCAGTTTGTCCAGGGCGAATGGCTACACCTTC
>-|TRBV28|TRBJ2-1|-
CASSLTGSSYNEQFF
TGTGCCAGCAGTTTAACAGGGAGCTCCTACAATGAGCAGTTCTTC
>TRBD1|TRBV5-1|TRBJ1-3|-
CASGTGSGNTIYF
TGCGCCAGCGGGACAGGGTCTGGAAACACCATATATTTT
>-|TRBV19|TRBJ1-2|-
CATRRSPAYGYTF
TGTGCCACTCGCAGGTCCCCGGCGTATGGCTACACCTTC
>-|TRBV27|TRBJ1-5|-
CASSFQGSYNQPQHF
TGTGCCAGCAGTTTCCAGGGGTCCTACAATCAGCCCCAGCATTTT
>TRBD1|TRBV6-5|TRBJ2-1|-
CASRGQGYGNEQFF
TGTGCCAGCAGGGGACAGGGATATGGCAATGAGCAGTTCTTC
>-|TRBV5-1|TRBJ2-3|-
CASSPGAISTDTQYF
TGCGCCAGCAGCCCCGGAGCTATTAGCACAGATACGCAGTATTTT
>TRBD1|TRBV9|TRBJ1-2|-
CASSDGTGSYGYTF
TGTGCCAGCAGTGATGGGACAGGGAGTTATGGCTACACCTTC
>TRBD2|TRBV20-1|TRBJ2-1|-
CSASPLSGGAWNEQFF
TGCAGTGCTAGTCCCCTCAGCGGGGGGGCCTGGAATGAGCAGTTCTTC
>-|TRBV6-5|TRBJ1-3|-
CASSPRGGNTIYF
TGTGCCAGCAGTCCCCGAGGGGGAAACACCATATATTTT
>-|TRBV6-5|TRBJ2-1|-
CAGLSSYNEQFF
TGTGCCGGGCTCAGCTCCTACAATGAGCAGTTCTTC
>TRBD1|TRBV10-3|TRBJ2-2|-
CAIRPSRGPGTGELFF
TGTGCCATCAGGCCCTCCAGGGGGCCGGGCACCGGGGAGCTGTTTTTT
>-|TRBV11-3|TRBJ2-7|-
CASSPEQASSYEQYF
TGTGCCAGCAGCCCTGAGCAAGCTAGCTCCTACGAGCAGTACTTC
>TRBD1|TRBV5-1|TRBJ1-2|once
CASSFGTAPNYGYTF
TGCGCCAGCAGCTTTGGGACAGCCCCTAACTATGGCTACACCTTC
>-|TRBV4-2|TRBJ2-6|-
CASSANRDSGANVLTF
TGTGCCAGCAGCGCAAACAGGGACTCTGGGGCCAACGTCCTGACTTTC
>TRBD2|TRBV5-1|TRBJ2-3|once
CASSFGSGGPDTQYF
TGCGCCAGCAGCTTCGGAAGCGGGGGGCCAGATACGCAGTATTTT
>-|TRBV15|TRBJ1-4|-
CATSRGRLATNEKLFF
TGTGCCACCAGCAGGGGCAGGCTTGCAACTAATGAAAAACTGTTTTTT
>TRBD2|TRBV19|TRBJ2-7|-
CASTPGTSGSLGEQCF
TGTGCCAGTACCCCAGGGACTAGCGGGAGTTTAGGCGAGCAGTGCTTC
>TRBD2|TRBV25-1|TRBJ2-3|-
CASTGGGRDTQYF
TGTGCCAGCACTGGCGGGGGGAGGGATACGCAGTATTTT
>TRBD1|TRBV18|TRBJ1-2|-
CASSRGTGENYGYTF
TGTGCCAGCTCGAGAGGGACAGGGGAGAACTATGGCTACACCTTC